The next 11 T cell receptor beta chains were all read from a single sample in a study of T cell changes during pregnancy in multiple sclerosis. Assay: immunoSEQ multiplex PCR; the TCRdb copy retains only in-frame clones and omits some. The sample has tens of thousands of clones; around 92% are singletons. Sequenced material: peripheral blood, taken after pregnancy. The receptor source for this set is a female donor with multiple sclerosis, enrolled in a pregnancy study.

This chain connects TRBV12-5 to TRBJ2-5; D is possibly TRBD1 (6 bases). Germline-derived CDR1 and CDR2 are LGHNT and FRNRAP. This CDR3 comprises 15 residues. V lost 5 bases and J 5 bases, leaving 18 bases between the germline ends. CDR3 DNA sequence: TGTGCTAGTGGTAATAGGGTAGGGGGAGCGGAGACCCAGTACTTC. Translated: CASGNRVGGAETQYF.

V is TRBV5-1 and J is TRBJ1-2; 8 nucleotides align to TRBD1. Germline assignment: CDR1 SGHRS and CDR2 YFSETQ. CDR3 length: 15 amino acids. The V gene end was trimmed by 6 bases and the J gene end by 2 bases; junction bases not matched to a gene: 9. The CDR3 region is CASTIGQGPNYGYTF. The CDR3 nucleotides are TGCGCCAGCACCATCGGACAGGGACCAAACTATGGCTACACCTTC.

This rearrangement joins TRBV29-1 to TRBJ1-1; weak D call: TRBD1 (5 bases). CDR3 size: 11 residues. Germline-derived CDR1 and CDR2 are SQVTM and ANQGSEA. Trimming stripped 3 bases from V and 7 bases from J, with 9 bases between. Here the CDR3 reads CSVDSGVEAFF. The CDR3 DNA reads TGCAGCGTTGATTCGGGGGTTGAAGCTTTCTTT.

The chain is built from TRBV30 and TRBJ1-2; 8 nucleotides agree with TRBD1. This CDR3 contains 13 residues. V was pared by 2 bases and J by 6 bases, with 5 bases of the junction left unmatched. Germline CDR1 and CDR2: GTSNPN and SVGIG (reference sequence). CDR3 DNA: TGTGCCTGGAGTAGACAGGGGATCAATGGCTACACCTTC. This gives the protein CAWSRQGINGYTF.

This chain connects TRBV19 to TRBJ1-2; no firm D call. Trimming took off 5 bases at V and 5 bases at J, with 15 bases between the two ends. CDR3 length equals 14 residues. CDR1 is LNHDA, CDR2 SQIVND, per germline (reference sequence). The CDR3, as DNA: TGTGCCAGTAGTCCCACTGAGGGTAGTTATGGCTACACCTTC. Its translation: CASSPTEGSYGYTF.

This chain connects TRBV21-1 to TRBJ1-4; the table assigns TRBD1, which was not confirmed against the DNA. TRBV21-1 is assigned pseudogene status. The CDR3 has 18 residues. The CDR3 region is CASSTHYGTGGPNEKLFF. The CDR3 DNA reads TGTGCCAGCAGCACGCATTACGGGACAGGGGGGCCAAATGAAAAACTGTTTTTT.

A single count supports this clone. The chain joins TRBV2 to TRBJ1-1, with TRBD1 as a possible D gene (5 bases). CDR1 and CDR2 (germline): SNHLY, FYNNEI. CDR3 length equals 15 residues. Trimming removed 8 bases from V and 4 bases from J, with 20 bases in between. CDR3 residues: CASERDGALVTEAFF. The CDR3 DNA sequence: TGTGCCAGCGAGCGTGATGGGGCGCTGGTCACTGAAGCTTTCTTT.

V is TRBV6-5 and J is TRBJ2-7; D may be TRBD1 (6 bases). The ends were cut back, 4 bases at V and 1 base at J, with 11 bases in the middle. The CDR3 sequence is 14 residues long. CDR1 and CDR2 (germline): MNHEY, SVGAGI. The CDR3 DNA reads TGTGCCAGCAGTTTGACAGGCCCGTCCTACGAGCAGTACTTC. Its translation: CASSLTGPSYEQYF.

V is TRBV4-1 and J is TRBJ2-1; 14 nucleotides agree with TRBD2. Germline V gene data show CDR1 as MGHRA and CDR2 as YSYEKL. This CDR3 region has 18 residues. The trim removed 1 base at V and 6 bases at J, leaving 8 bases unmatched. The CDR3 here is CASSQVDMGLAGANEQFF. The CDR3 DNA reads TGCGCCAGCAGCCAAGTGGACATGGGACTAGCGGGGGCCAATGAGCAGTTCTTC.

The table lists this clone with a count of one. The CDR3 region has the DNA TGTGCCAGCAGCCCCACAGGGGGCCAAAGTGGCTACACCTTC. Residues: CASSPTGGQSGYTF. The chain carries TRBV6-5 and TRBJ1-2; the match to TRBD1 covers 9 bases. There are 14 residues in the CDR3. Trimming removed 6 bases from V and 7 bases from J; junction bases left unmatched: 9. The germline gives CDR1 MNHEY, CDR2 SVGAGI.

V is TRBV4-1 and J is TRBJ1-1, with D possibly TRBD1 on 5 matching bases. Germline V CDR1 and CDR2: MGHRA, YSYEKL. There are 15 residues in the CDR3. Trimming stripped 0 bases from V and 0 bases from J, with 8 bases between. As DNA, the CDR3 is TGCGCCAGCAGCCAAGATAAGACAGTGAACACTGAAGCTTTCTTT. It yields the protein CASSQDKTVNTEAFF.